One sample yielded the 25 T cell receptor beta chains listed below, sequenced in a study of T cells in Graves' hyperthyroidism and ophthalmopathy. Amplified TCR beta CDR3 regions derived from RNA transcripts. HTBI primers were used for first-round RT-PCR of the TCR CDR3. TCRdb re-called the multiplex PCR reads through MiXCR, storing one row per CDR3 protein. The sample contains about half a million distinct CDR3 sequences, just under 20% of which appear only once. Specimen: blood. Every receptor here comes from a man in his forties or fifties with Graves' ophthalmopathy.

J is TRBJ2-5 and V is TRBV7-9; no reliable D call. Trimming took off 5 bases at V and 5 bases at J, with 12 bases between the two ends. Germline V gene lookup returns CDR1 SEHNR and CDR2 FQNEAQ (reference sequence). The length of the CDR3 is 13 residues. CDR3 sequence (DNA): TGTGCCAGCAGCGATCCGACGCGGGAGACCCAGTACTTC. Protein: CASSDPTRETQYF.

This clonotype was detected only a few times. V and J are TRBV30 and TRBJ2-3; TRBD2 is a possible D gene (5 bases). Germline V gives CDR1 GTSNPN, CDR2 SVGIG (reference sequence). V dropped 5 bases and J dropped 3 bases, with 9 bases sitting between them. This CDR3 is 12 amino acids long. The CDR3 DNA is TGTGCCTGGGGGAGCTTAACAGATACGCAGTATTTT. This sequence encodes CAWGSLTDTQYF.

V and J are TRBV5-1 and TRBJ1-3; D ambiguous. The CDR3 runs to 13 residues. The V gene's germline CDR1 is SGHRS and CDR2 YFSETQ. The V end was cut by 6 bases, the J end by 4 bases, with 11 bases between. The CDR3 coding sequence is TGCGCCAGCACCGACTCCAGCGGAAACACCATATATTTT. Amino acids: CASTDSSGNTIYF. The full variable domain, with the rest looked up from reference TRBV5-1 and TRBJ1-3, is KAGVTQTPRYLIKTRGQQVTLSCSPISGHRSVSWYQQTPGQGLQFLFEYFSETQRNKGNFPGRFSGRQFSNSRSEMNVSTLELGDSALYLCASTDSSGNTIYFGEGSWLTVV.

Turning to this clonotype: A much bigger clone sits one base away, suggesting this may be a read error. The chain combines TRBV5-1 with TRBJ2-7; 7 bases map to TRBD1. This CDR3 comprises 14 residues. Per germline, CDR1 SGHRS and CDR2 YFSETQ. The CDR3 coding sequence is TGCGCCAGCAGCTTGGTACCAGGGGGTTACGAGCGGTACTTC. This encodes CASSLVPGGYERYF.

J is TRBJ2-7 and V is TRBV7-9; D not resolved. CDR1 and CDR2 from the germline V gene are SEHNR and FQNEAQ (reference sequence). Trimming removed 3 bases from V and 0 bases from J, with 9 bases in between. This CDR3 comprises 14 residues. The CDR3 DNA follows: TGTGCCAGCAGCTTGGCAGAGTACTCCTACGAGCAGTACTTC. This gives the protein CASSLAEYSYEQYF.

The rearrangement joins TRBV6-5 to TRBJ2-2; TRBD1 might be the D (6 bases). Per the germline V gene, CDR1 is MNHEY and CDR2 is SVGAGI. V was cut by 4 bases and J by 1 base, with 16 bases left in between. There are 17 residues in the CDR3. CDR3 residues: CASSSDPGHLNTGELFF. The CDR3, as DNA: TGTGCCAGCAGTTCGGATCCGGGACACCTGAACACCGGGGAGCTGTTTTTT.

The chain uses TRBV27 and TRBJ1-1; no clear D. The germline V and J ends were trimmed by 5 bases and 4 bases, with 17 bases remaining between them. The germline gives CDR1 MNHEY, CDR2 SMNVEV (reference sequence). The CDR3 is 15 amino acids. The CDR3 DNA is TGTGCCAGCAGTCCCCCGGGCGCTCTGAGCACTGAAGCTTTCTTT. It codes for CASSPPGALSTEAFF.

In its sample, this clonotype was seen many times. The chain joins TRBV3-1 to TRBJ1-6; D is uncertain. V was clipped by 0 bases and J by 11 bases, with 8 bases between them. This CDR3 comprises 13 residues. Germline lookup yields CDR1 LGHDT and CDR2 YNNKEL (reference sequence). The CDR3 region has the DNA TGTGCCAGCAGCCAAGATCGGTGGACACCCCTCCACTTT. Translating gives CASSQDRWTPLHF. Drawing the rest from reference TRBV3-1 and TRBJ1-6, the complete variable domain is DTAVSQTPKYLVTQMGNDKSIKCEQNLGHDTMYWYKQDSKKFLKIMFSYNNKELIINETVPNRFSPKSPDKAHLNLHINSLELGDSAVYFCASSQDRWTPLHFGNGTRLTVT.

The chain joins TRBV2 to TRBJ2-1; 11 bases are shared with TRBD2. V shed 4 bases, J shed 0 bases, and the junction held 11 bases outside the gene matches. This CDR3 is built from 19 residues. The germline gives CDR1 SNHLY, CDR2 FYNNEI. The CDR3, as DNA: TGTGCCAGCAGTGGGCTAGCGGGGGGCAAAAGCAGCTCCTACAATGAGCAGTTCTTC. Amino acid sequence: CASSGLAGGKSSSYNEQFF.

In this sample, this clonotype turned up many times. The rearrangement joins TRBV7-6 to TRBJ2-1; TRBD1 aligns across 7 bases. J was trimmed by 1 base and V by 5 bases; bases with no gene match: 8. The CDR3 extends over 16 amino acids. The germline V gene encodes CDR1 SGHVS and CDR2 FNYEAQ. The CDR3 DNA follows: TGTGCCAGCAGCCACCCCCAGGGACAGTCCTACAATGAGCAGTTCTTC. Protein product: CASSHPQGQSYNEQFF.

Details on this clonotype: A read error may explain this, as a much larger clone is one base away. The CDR3 is CARSSSRAYQETQYF. The CDR3 DNA reads TGTGCCAGAAGCTCCTCGCGGGCGTACCAAGAGACCCAGTACTTC. V gene TRBV6-2 or TRBV6-3 combines with J gene TRBJ2-5; tentative D call: TRBD2 (5 bases). Trimming took 9 bases from V and 0 from J, leaving 17 bases between them. CDR1 is MNHEY and CDR2 is SVGEGT in the germline V gene. This CDR3 is built from 15 residues.

This clonotype was observed a handful of times. The chain carries TRBV3-1 and TRBJ2-3, with no clear D. V lost 5 bases, J lost 0 bases, and 9 bases lay in between. The CDR3 is made up of 14 amino acids. From germline, CDR1 is LGHDT and CDR2 YNNKEL (reference sequence). CDR3 nucleotide sequence: TGTGCCAGCAGCTGGGGATCTAGCACAGATACGCAGTATTTT. Amino acids: CASSWGSSTDTQYF.

This clonotype was seen a few times. The chain uses TRBV7-9 and TRBJ1-5; D perhaps matches TRBD1 (5 bases). This CDR3 has 14 residues. In germline, CDR1 is SEHNR, CDR2 FQNEAQ (reference sequence). The ends were cut back, 4 bases at V and 2 bases at J, with 9 bases in the middle. CDR3 nucleotides: TGTGCCAGCAGCTCCCAACAGGGCAATCAGCCCCAGCATTTT. It is translated as CASSSQQGNQPQHF. The whole variable domain, filled in from reference TRBV7-9 and TRBJ1-5, reads DTGVSQNPRHKITKRGQNVTFRCDPISEHNRLYWYRQTLGQGPEFLTYFQNEAQLEKSRLLSDRFSAERPKGSFSTLEIQRTEQGDSAMYLCASSSQQGNQPQHFGDGTRLSIL.

Here the CDR3 reads CAINPGGTYEQYF. The CDR3 DNA reads as TGTGCCATCAATCCAGGGGGGACCTACGAGCAGTACTTC. The V gene is TRBV10-3, the J gene TRBJ2-7; the D gene is possibly TRBD1 (7 bases). The CDR3 has 13 amino acids. The V end lost 7 bases, the J end lost 2 bases, and 12 bases lay between the germline ends. The germline V gene has CDR1 ENHRY and CDR2 SYGVKD.

The chain recombines TRBV27 with TRBJ1-1; 8 bases are shared with TRBD1. Per the germline V gene, CDR1 is MNHEY and CDR2 is SMNVEV (reference sequence). The CDR3 has 14 residues. V was pared by 7 bases and J by 1 base, with 5 bases of the junction left unmatched. CDR3 sequence reads: CASTVDRANTEAFF. In DNA, the CDR3 is TGTGCCAGCACTGTGGACAGGGCGAACACTGAAGCTTTCTTT.

This clonotype was observed a few times. The gene calls are TRBV2 and TRBJ1-2; TRBD1 agrees at 11 bases. Unmatched junction bases numbered 5, after V lost 6 bases and J lost 8 bases. Germline CDR1 SNHLY, CDR2 FYNNEI. The CDR3 covers 13 residues. CDR3 sequence (DNA): TGTGCCAGCAGGGATGGACAGGGGGCAGGCTACACCTTC. Translated: CASRDGQGAGYTF.

Worth noting for this clonotype: Since the CDR3 does not end with the conserved phenylalanine or tryptophan, this likely comes from a read error. The chain has TRBV6-2 or TRBV6-3 and TRBJ1-1; D gene ambiguous. With 6 bases removed from V and 5 bases from J, the gap between germline ends came to 13 bases. This CDR3 is 13 amino acids long. Germline V gives CDR1 MNHEY, CDR2 SVGEGT. Here the CDR3 DNA reads TGTGCCAGCAGCAGGACTTTGTGGACTGAAGCTTTCCTT. It is translated as CASSRTLWTEAFL.

The chain recombines TRBV20-1 with TRBJ2-3; D gene ambiguous. The CDR3 loop spans 13 amino acids. V gave up 6 bases and J gave up 2 bases, with 12 bases separating them. The germline V gene has CDR1 DFQATT and CDR2 SNEGSKA (reference sequence). The CDR3 reads CSATGRDTDTQYF. The CDR3 bases are TGCAGTGCAACGGGCAGAGACACAGATACGCAGTATTTT.

This clonotype was recorded at least ten times. The chain uses TRBV2 and TRBJ2-1, with D tentatively TRBD2 (6 bases). The V gene lost 8 bases and the J gene lost 1 base, with 9 bases spanning the gap. The V gene's germline CDR1 is SNHLY and CDR2 FYNNEI. The length of the CDR3 is 13 residues. The CDR3 region is CASAGRSYNEQFF. The CDR3 bases are TGTGCCAGCGCGGGACGGTCCTACAATGAGCAGTTCTTC.

This clonotype was counted many times. The chain couples TRBV5-1 to TRBJ1-1; D is ambiguous. Germline CDR1 is SGHRS and CDR2 is YFSETQ. The CDR3 has 17 amino acids. V shed 4 bases and J shed 2 bases, with 21 bases lying between them. The CDR3 DNA sequence: TGCGCCAGCAGCCCAGGACTGGACGTACGGAGAAACACTGAAGCTTTCTTT. Protein product: CASSPGLDVRRNTEAFF.

This clonotype was recorded at least ten times. The chain links TRBV2 to TRBJ2-1; 10 positions match TRBD2. The CDR3 consists of 15 residues. Germline V gene sequence: CDR1 SNHLY, CDR2 FYNNEI. The ends lost 1 base at V and 8 bases at J; junction bases unmatched: 5. CDR3 loop: CASSEDQRGGDEQFF. CDR3 sequence (DNA): TGTGCCAGCAGTGAAGACCAGCGGGGGGGCGATGAGCAGTTCTTC. Together with reference TRBV2 and TRBJ2-1, the CDR3 gives the full variable domain: EPEVTQTPSHQVTQMGQEVILRCVPISNHLYFYWYRQILGQKVEFLVSFYNNEISEKSEIFDDQFSVERPDGSNFTLKIRSTKLEDSAMYFCASSEDQRGGDEQFFGPGTRLTVL.

V and J are TRBV6-2 or TRBV6-3 and TRBJ2-1; the D gene is possibly TRBD1 (6 bases). V gave up 6 bases and J gave up 1 base, with 16 bases separating them. The germline V gene has CDR1 MNHEY and CDR2 SVGEGT. The CDR3 runs to 16 residues. CDR3 region: CASRDSLKRSYNEQFF. The CDR3 region has the DNA TGTGCCAGCAGGGACAGCCTCAAACGATCCTACAATGAGCAGTTCTTC.

In this sample, this clonotype turned up many times. V and J are TRBV12-3 or TRBV12-4 and TRBJ1-3; D is perhaps TRBD1 (6 bases). The V end lost 4 bases, the J end lost 4 bases, and 8 bases lay between the germline ends. This CDR3 has 13 residues. The CDR3 DNA sequence: TGTGCCAGCAGTTCCGGGACAGGAAACACCATATATTTT. This encodes CASSSGTGNTIYF.

A few counts support this clonotype. This chain uses TRBV5-1 with TRBJ1-2; D may be TRBD1 (6 bases). The ends were cut back, 1 base at V and 7 bases at J, with 23 bases in the middle. The CDR3 has 17 residues. Germline loops: CDR1 SGHRS, CDR2 YFSETQ. CDR3 in DNA: TGCGCCAGCAGCTTGTCCCCGCTTGTCCCAGGGGTGAGTGGCTACACCTTC. This gives the protein CASSLSPLVPGVSGYTF.

This clonotype was picked up one time. In DNA form, the CDR3 reads TGTGCCAGCAGCCCTAAGGGGGAAGTGGCGGGAGCGCTAGGCCAAGAGACCCAGTACTTC. As protein: CASSPKGEVAGALGQETQYF. The rearrangement uses TRBV7-8 and TRBJ2-5; D might be TRBD2 (7 bases). V lost 5 bases and J lost 1, with 29 bases in between. CDR1 is SGHVS, CDR2 FQNEAQ, per germline. The CDR3 runs to 20 residues.